This TCR beta chain was identified during a study of Ad26.COV2.S vaccination and SARS-CoV-2 variants (dated by TCRdb to the early 2020s). Background for the entire study: TCRbeta repertoire sequencing was used to assess the specificity and breadth of SARS-CoV-2-reactive T cell receptors after Ad26.COV2.S vaccination. The TCR-sequenced set comprised approximately 32 samples: some 20 Ad26.COV2.S vaccine recipients, 5 placebo recipients and 8 SARS-CoV-2 convalescent individuals. The study at large found these results: The authors noted that total T cell responses may have been underestimated by the TCR breadth and depth analyses. Non-spike TCR breadth was comparable between vaccine and placebo recipients, consistent with the vaccine containing only spike. Substantial breadth of spike-specific CD8+ and CD4+ T cell responses was reported after vaccination. Ad26.COV2.S recipients had higher spike-specific TCR breadth than placebo recipients (P = 0.0014).

Looking up the germline V gene (reference sequence) yields CDR1 SEHNR and CDR2 FQNEAQ. Including the terminal cysteine and phenylalanine, the CDR3 comprises 14 residues. Here the CDR3 DNA is all that survives: 42 bases in frame from base 1. Between the V and J ends, shortened by 5 bases and 7 bases respectively, the junction contains 17 bases. The immunoSEQ Assay was the method used to sequence TCRbeta CDR3 regions. After extraction, genomic DNA underwent amplification by bias-controlled multiplex PCR, followed by high-throughput sequencing. The study's own analysis went as follows. To quantify the absolute abundance of each unique TCRbeta CDR3 region, sequences were collapsed and filtered. Usable DNA was measured by amplifying reference genes present in all nucleated cells, and TCRbeta template counts were normalized to that usable DNA to estimate T cell fraction. Repertoire TCRs were annotated as SARS-CoV-2-specific by exact matching of V gene, CDR3 amino acid sequence and J gene to a known reactive TCR set. The reference SARS-CoV-2 TCR set was obtained from MIRA and was filtered for enrichment in COVID-19-positive ImmuneCODE repertoires, whereby public or cross-reactive TCRs were removed. Based on the MIRA antigens, annotated TCRs were further analysed at the level of specific ORF or position within ORF. Breadth was defined as annotated unique rearrangements over total unique productive rearrangements; depth was the summed frequency of those rearrangements. Two-sided Wilcoxon rank-sum tests were used to compare TCR breadth between groups. Here the immuneACCESS table is served through TCRdb, limited to in-frame sequences with V and J called. Missing clones are a known gap in these copies; in checked studies unresolved V genes cover under half, and the rest lacks a known reason. The V and J calls and clone size were taken over from that table, and D and trimming were inferred from the DNA. The sample table contains about 87,000 clones; only one count was recorded for roughly 84% of them. Jointly, the top ten make up about 17% of the sample.

Comment on this clone: Which antigen it targets is not known. Base qualities are not recorded, but no much larger clone differs from it by a single base.

Explained via the paper, the time point label denotes: individuals recovered from natural SARS-CoV-2 infection. This chain is built from TRBV7-9 and TRBJ1-2; a tentative D call is TRBD1 (6 bases match). The sample consisted of peripheral blood, taken after recovery from COVID-19. This clonotype was sampled from a human donor who had recovered from COVID-19. The DNA sequence is TGTGCCAGCAGCATAACCGGGACACGGCCTGGCTACACCTTC. Translated, it gives CASSITGTRPGYTF. Joined to the reference TRBV7-9 and TRBJ1-2 proteins, this CDR3 gives the full variable domain: DTGVSQNPRHKITKRGQNVTFRCDPISEHNRLYWYRQTLGQGPEFLTYFQNEAQLEKSRLLSDRFSAERPKGSFSTLEIQRTEQGDSAMYLCASSITGTRPGYTFGSGTRLTVV.